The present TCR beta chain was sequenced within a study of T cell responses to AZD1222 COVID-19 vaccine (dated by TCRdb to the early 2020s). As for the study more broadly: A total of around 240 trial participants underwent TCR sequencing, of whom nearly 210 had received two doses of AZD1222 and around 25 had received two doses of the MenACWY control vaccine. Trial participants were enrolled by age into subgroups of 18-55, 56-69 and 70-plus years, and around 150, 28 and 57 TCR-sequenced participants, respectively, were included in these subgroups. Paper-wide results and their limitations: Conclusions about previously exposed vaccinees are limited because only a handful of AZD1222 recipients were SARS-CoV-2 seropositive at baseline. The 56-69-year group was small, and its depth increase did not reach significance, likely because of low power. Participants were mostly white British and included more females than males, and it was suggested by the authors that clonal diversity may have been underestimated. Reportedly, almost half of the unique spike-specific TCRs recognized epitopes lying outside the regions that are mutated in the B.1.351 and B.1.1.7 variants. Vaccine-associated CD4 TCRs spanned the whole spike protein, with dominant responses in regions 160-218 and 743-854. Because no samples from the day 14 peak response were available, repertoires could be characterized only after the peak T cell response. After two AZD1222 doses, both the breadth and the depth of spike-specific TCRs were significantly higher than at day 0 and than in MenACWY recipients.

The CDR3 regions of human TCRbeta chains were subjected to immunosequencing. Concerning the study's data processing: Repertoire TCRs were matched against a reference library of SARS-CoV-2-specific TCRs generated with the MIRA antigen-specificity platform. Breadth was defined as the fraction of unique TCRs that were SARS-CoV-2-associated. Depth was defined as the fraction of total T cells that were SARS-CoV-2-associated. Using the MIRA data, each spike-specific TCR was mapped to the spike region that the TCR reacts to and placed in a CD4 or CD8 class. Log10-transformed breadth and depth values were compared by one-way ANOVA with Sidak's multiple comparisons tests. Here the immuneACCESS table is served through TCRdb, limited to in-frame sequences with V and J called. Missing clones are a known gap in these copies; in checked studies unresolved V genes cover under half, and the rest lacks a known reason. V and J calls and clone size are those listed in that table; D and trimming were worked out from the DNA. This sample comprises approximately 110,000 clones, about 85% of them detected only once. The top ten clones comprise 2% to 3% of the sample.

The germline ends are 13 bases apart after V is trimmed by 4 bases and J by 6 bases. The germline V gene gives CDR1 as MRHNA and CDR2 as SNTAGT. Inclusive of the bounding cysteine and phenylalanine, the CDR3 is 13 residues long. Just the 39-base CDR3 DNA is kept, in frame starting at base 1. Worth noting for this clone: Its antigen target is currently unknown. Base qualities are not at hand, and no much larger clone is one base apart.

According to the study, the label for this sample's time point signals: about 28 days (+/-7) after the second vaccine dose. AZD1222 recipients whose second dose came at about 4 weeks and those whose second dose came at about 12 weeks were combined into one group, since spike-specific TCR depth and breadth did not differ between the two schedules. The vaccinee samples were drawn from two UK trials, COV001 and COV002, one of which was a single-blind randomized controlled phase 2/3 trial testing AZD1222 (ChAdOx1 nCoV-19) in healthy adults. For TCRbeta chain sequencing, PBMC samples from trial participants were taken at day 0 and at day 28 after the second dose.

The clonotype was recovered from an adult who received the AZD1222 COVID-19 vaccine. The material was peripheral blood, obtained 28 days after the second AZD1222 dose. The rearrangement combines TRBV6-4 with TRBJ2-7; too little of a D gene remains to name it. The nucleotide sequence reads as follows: TGTGCCAGCAGTGCCACAGACTTGGGCGAGCAGTACTTC. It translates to CASSATDLGEQYF.